These 16 T cell receptor beta chains originate from one sample sequenced in a study of low-dose radiotherapy and immunotherapy resistance in tumors (dated by TCRdb to 2022 to 2024). First-strand cDNA was synthesized using Superscript III and a set of TRAV- and TRBV-specific primers, so that both TCRalpha and TCRbeta chains were covered. TCRs were amplified with Phusion for about 18 PCR cycles using a constant-region primer together with the adapter attached to the V primers. TCRdb's own reprocessing of the public reads used fastp at Q25 and MiXCR and kept productive beta chains. Entries are consolidated by CDR3 protein sequence, retaining the most common genes and DNA. Here the sample has around 18,000 distinct CDR3 sequences; under 80% occur a single time. 10% to 12% of the sample is taken by the ten largest. The receptors stem from a human donor with advanced metastatic prostate, ovarian, gallbladder or colorectal cancer (not recorded which). This table probably holds off-target reads from a library built for another chain.

V is TRBV18 and J is TRBJ2-2, with 12 nucleotides matching TRBD2. The V gene's germline CDR1 is KGHSH and CDR2 LQKENI. The CDR3 consists of 15 residues. Trimming cost V 4 bases and J 6 bases; bases outside gene matches: 3. For the CDR3, the DNA is TGTGCCAGCTCACTGACTAGCGGGGGCCCCGGGGAGCTGTTTTTT. Its protein product is CASSLTSGGPGELFF.

V usage is TRBV5-8 and J usage is TRBJ2-5; D is perhaps TRBD2 (7 bases). Trimming pared 2 bases from V and 3 bases from J, leaving 14 bases between. Germline V gene lookup returns CDR1 SGHTS and CDR2 YDEGEE. The CDR3 is 15 residues long. The CDR3 nucleotides read TGTGCCAGCAGCTTAGGGGGGGGCGTCGAAGAGACCCAGTACTTC. Translated: CASSLGGGVEETQYF.

The chain couples TRBV7-2 to TRBJ2-7; D uncertain. In germline, CDR1 is SGHTA, CDR2 FQGNSA. V dropped 5 bases and J dropped 7 bases, with 9 bases sitting between them. CDR3 length: 11 residues. In DNA, the CDR3 is TGTGCCAGCAGCCCAAAATGGGAGCAGTACTTC. The encoded protein is CASSPKWEQYF. Complete variable domain (other parts from reference TRBV7-2 and TRBJ2-7): GAGVSQSPSNKVTEKGKDVELRCDPISGHTALYWYRQSLGQGLEFLIYFQGNSAPDKSGLPSDRFSAERTGGSVSTLTIQRTQQEDSAVYLCASSPKWEQYFGPGTRLTVT.

As concerns this clonotype: At one end the junction does not follow the germline gene, possibly because of a read error. The chain employs TRBV5-4 and TRBJ2-3, with D perhaps assigned TRBD1 or TRBD2 (5 bases each). Germline V gene lookup returns CDR1 SGHNT and CDR2 YYREEE (reference sequence). This CDR3 is built from 14 residues. The CDR3 protein is CDSSWMGGTDTQYF. The DNA of the CDR3 is TGTGACAGCAGCTGGATGGGGGGCACAGATACGCAGTATTTT.

This chain joins TRBV5-1 and TRBJ2-2, with unresolved D. Germline V lookup: CDR1 SGHRS, CDR2 YFSETQ. This CDR3 spans 14 amino acids. Trimming removed 0 bases at V and 1 base at J, with 4 bases between. The DNA of the CDR3 is TGCGCCAGCAGCTTGGTAGTGAACACCGGGGAGCTGTTTTTT. Its protein is CASSLVVNTGELFF.

This clonotype came up a few times. The CDR3 loop reads CASRIFGISYEQYF. The CDR3 region has the DNA TGTGCCAGCAGGATTTTTGGGATCAGCTACGAGCAGTACTTC. This chain connects TRBV28 to TRBJ2-7; no clear D gene. The germline gives CDR1 MDHEN, CDR2 SYDVKM. Trimming removed 6 bases at V and 3 bases at J, with 15 bases between. This CDR3 region has 14 residues.

The genes are TRBV7-3 and TRBJ2-5; D gene unclear. Germline V gives CDR1 SGHTA, CDR2 FQGTGA. Trimming left V 5 bases short and J 5 bases short, with 15 bases between. The CDR3 loop spans 14 amino acids. CDR3: CASSHSLGGETQYF. In nucleotides, the CDR3 is TGTGCCAGCAGCCACTCCCTGGGCGGCGAGACCCAGTACTTC.

The CDR3: CASSLGLAVNTGELFF. For the CDR3, the DNA is TGTGCCAGCAGCTTGGGGCTAGCGGTGAACACCGGGGAGCTGTTTTTT. The chain employs TRBV5-4 and TRBJ2-2; 7 bases map to TRBD2. The CDR3 runs to 16 residues. The trim removed 0 bases at V and 1 base at J, leaving 3 bases unmatched. Germline values: CDR1 SGHNT, CDR2 YYREEE (reference sequence).

The chain recombines TRBV6-2 or TRBV6-3 with TRBJ2-2, with D perhaps given as TRBD1 or TRBD2 (5 bases each). From germline, CDR1 is MNHEY and CDR2 SVGEGT. V lost 2 bases and J 4 bases, leaving 5 bases between the germline ends. The CDR3 contains 13 residues. The CDR3 DNA is TGTGCCAGCAGTTACGGGGGCACCGGGGAGCTGTTTTTT. It encodes CASSYGGTGELFF.

The V and J genes are TRBV30 and TRBJ2-5; TRBD1 might be the D (6 bases). Germline V gene sequence: CDR1 GTSNPN, CDR2 SVGIG (reference sequence). V was shortened by 5 bases and J by 2 bases, with 9 bases between the two germline ends. The CDR3 is made up of 12 amino acids. The CDR3 loop is CAWWTAQETQYF. The DNA of the CDR3 is TGTGCCTGGTGGACAGCTCAAGAGACCCAGTACTTC.

This clonotype was seen only a few times. The chain has TRBV2 and TRBJ2-7, with 13 bases fitting TRBD2. V lost 3 bases to trimming and J lost 7 bases; unmatched junction nucleotides: 9. Looked up from germline, CDR1 is SNHLY and CDR2 is FYNNEI. The CDR3 covers 16 residues. CDR3 in amino acids: CASSERTSGSGGEQYF. The CDR3 nucleotides read TGTGCCAGCAGTGAGCGGACTAGCGGGAGTGGAGGTGAGCAGTACTTC.

The chain uses TRBV19 and TRBJ2-2; D is ambiguous. The germline CDR1 and CDR2 sequences are LNHDA and SQIVND (reference sequence). This CDR3 region has 13 residues. V was cut by 7 bases and J by 5 bases, with 11 bases left in between. The CDR3 nucleotides read TGTGCCAGTACCCAAGTACAGACCGGGGAGCTGTTTTTT. Amino acid sequence: CASTQVQTGELFF. Variable domain in full (rest from reference TRBV19 and TRBJ2-2): DGGITQSPKYLFRKEGQNVTLSCEQNLNHDAMYWYRQDPGQGLRLIYYSQIVNDFQKGDIAEGYSVSREKKESFPLTVTSAQKNPTAFYLCASTQVQTGELFFGEGSRLTVL.

Worth noting for this clonotype: One end of the junction is discordant with germline, which a read error may explain. This chain connects TRBV20-1 to TRBJ1-1; TRBD1 is a possible D gene (5 bases). Germline V lookup: CDR1 DFQATT, CDR2 SNEGSKA (reference sequence). The CDR3 spans 13 residues. The CDR3, as DNA: TGCAGTGCTAGTTCGGGGGTGAACTCTGAAGCTTTCTTT. The encoded protein is CSASSGVNSEAFF.

V gene TRBV27 combines with J gene TRBJ1-5, with a weak D call TRBD1 (6 bases). Germline V gene lookup returns CDR1 MNHEY and CDR2 SMNVEV (reference sequence). Trimming left V 6 bases short and J 1 base short, with 16 bases between. This CDR3 is built from 16 residues. CDR3 coding DNA: TGTGCCAGCAGCCCTCCGGGGGCGGGAAGCAATCAGCCCCAGCATTTT. It specifies CASSPPGAGSNQPQHF.

The V gene is TRBV6-6, the J gene TRBJ2-7; D is undetermined. V was cut by 3 bases and J by 5 bases, with 8 bases left in between. CDR1 and CDR2 from the germline V gene are MNHNY and SVGAGI (reference sequence). This CDR3 is built from 12 residues. The CDR3 here is CASSYPRDEQYF. The CDR3 region has the DNA TGTGCCAGCAGTTATCCCCGAGACGAGCAGTACTTC.

J is TRBJ2-1 and V is TRBV29-1, with D possibly called TRBD1 or TRBD2 (7 bases each). Trimming removed 4 bases at V and 4 bases at J, with 17 bases between. The CDR3 covers 15 residues. Germline CDR1 reads SQVTM; CDR2 reads ANQGSEA. This chain's CDR3 is CSVAGGLAAYNEQFF. CDR3 nucleotide sequence: TGCAGCGTTGCAGGGGGGCTAGCGGCGTACAATGAGCAGTTCTTC.